The rows below give T cell receptor beta chains drawn from one sample of a study of T cell repertoires in cytomegalovirus infection. TCRdb re-called the reads with MiXCR, one entry per CDR3 protein. The table shows about 500,000 distinct CDR3 sequences, with around 30% occurring only once. Their antigens remain unidentified. The sequencing here drew on cultured PBMCs, taken from culture after CMV antigen stimulation. The receptors stem from a human donor in good health (CMV status not recorded). Some clones in this sample may be carry-over from other donors' samples. Each CDR3 is given with its conserved first and last residue. D genes are given only for firm matches. Some rows have no size entry. The others give once, few or many, or a class for an expanded clone.

DNA: TGTGCCAGCTCACCCCGGTCGGGGGACTATGGCTACACCTTC
CDR3: CASSPRSGDYGYTF
V: TRBV18
D: .
J: TRBJ1-2
size: .

DNA: TGTGCCAGCAGCAGACAGACAGCCATGAACACTGAAGCTTTCTTT
CDR3: CASSRQTAMNTEAFF
V: TRBV7-2
D: .
J: TRBJ1-1
size: many

DNA: TGTGCCAGCAGCTCCAATCTGCGCAACGATGGCTACACCTTC
CDR3: CASSSNLRNDGYTF
V: TRBV7-2
D: .
J: TRBJ1-2
size: few

DNA: TGTGCCAGCAGCTCCTTAGCGGGAAGGGATGAGCAGTTCTTC
CDR3: CASSSLAGRDEQFF
V: TRBV7-9
D: TRBD2
J: TRBJ2-1
size: few

DNA: TGTGCCAGCAGTCCAGGGACCATGAACACTGAAGCTTTCTTT
CDR3: CASSPGTMNTEAFF
V: TRBV12-3/TRBV12-4
D: .
J: TRBJ1-1
size: few

DNA: TGTGCCAGCAGCTTAGCGAGGGAGTACTCTGGAAACACCATATATTTT
CDR3: CASSLAREYSGNTIYF
V: TRBV7-8
D: .
J: TRBJ1-3
size: .

DNA: TGTGCCAGCAGCTTCTATGGGGGGCACGAGCAGTACTTC
CDR3: CASSFYGGHEQYF
V: TRBV7-6
D: .
J: TRBJ2-7
size: .

DNA: TGTGCCAGCCAGCTCAGGGCGGGACCGCCGGACCTCAATCAGCCCCAGCATTTT
CDR3: CASQLRAGPPDLNQPQHF
V: TRBV27
D: .
J: TRBJ1-5
size: .

DNA: TGCAGTGCTAGCGGGGGGGGCCCGGACACTGAAGCTTTCTTT
CDR3: CSASGGGPDTEAFF
V: TRBV20-1
D: .
J: TRBJ1-1
size: .

DNA: TGTGCCAGTGCCGAAGGGACTCCGGTCTACAATGAGCAGTTCTTC
CDR3: CASAEGTPVYNEQFF
V: TRBV7-2
D: .
J: TRBJ2-1
size: few

DNA: TGTGCCAGCTCAGTTGGTCAGGGGGATTCCTACGAGCAGTACTTC
CDR3: CASSVGQGDSYEQYF
V: TRBV18
D: TRBD1
J: TRBJ2-7
size: few

DNA: TGTGCCAGTAGGTCCACCGGGACAGTCCGCGAAAATGAGCAGTTCTTC
CDR3: CASRSTGTVRENEQFF
V: TRBV19
D: TRBD1
J: TRBJ2-1
size: few

DNA: TGTGCCAGCAGCTTTGGCTTCGTGGCGGGAGGGACGGATACGCAGTATTTT
CDR3: CASSFGFVAGGTDTQYF
V: TRBV7-2
D: TRBD2
J: TRBJ2-3
size: many

DNA: TGTGCCAGCAACTCCCCCAAGGAGACCCAGTACTTC
CDR3: CASNSPKETQYF
V: TRBV5-4
D: .
J: TRBJ2-5
size: few

DNA: TGTGCCAGCAGTTTAGTCGCTCGGACAGGCCTAACTCGCTGGTCCAACGTCCTGACTTTC
CDR3: CASSLVARTGLTRWSNVLTF
V: TRBV28
D: TRBD1
J: TRBJ2-6
size: many

DNA: TGTGCCAGCAGCTTAGAACCGAACACTGAAGCTTTCTTT
CDR3: CASSLEPNTEAFF
V: TRBV7-2
D: .
J: TRBJ1-1
size: many

DNA: TGTGCCAGTAGTATGGCGAGTGGTGTCTACAATGAGCAGTTCTTC
CDR3: CASSMASGVYNEQFF
V: TRBV19
D: .
J: TRBJ2-1
size: .

DNA: TGTGCCAGCAACTTAGCGGGAGGTCCCTACGAGCAGTACTTC
CDR3: CASNLAGGPYEQYF
V: TRBV12-3/TRBV12-4
D: TRBD2
J: TRBJ2-7
size: few

DNA: TGCAGCGTGGGGGACAGGGTCGGTTACGAGCAGTACTTC
CDR3: CSVGDRVGYEQYF
V: TRBV29-1
D: TRBD1
J: TRBJ2-7
size: once

DNA: TGTGCCTGGAGGTCGTGGGGAGATTATCAAGAGACCCAGTACTTC
CDR3: CAWRSWGDYQETQYF
V: TRBV30
D: .
J: TRBJ2-5
size: .

DNA: TGTGCCAGCAGCTCGACAGGGGGGGCCTTCTCTGGAAACACCATATATTTT
CDR3: CASSSTGGAFSGNTIYF
V: TRBV5-4
D: TRBD1
J: TRBJ1-3
size: .

DNA: TGTGCCAGCCTCCCTACCCGACAGGCGGGTAATGAAAAACTGTTTTTT
CDR3: CASLPTRQAGNEKLFF
V: TRBV7-8
D: .
J: TRBJ1-4
size: .

DNA: TGTGCCAGCGGACAGGGGAACACCGGGGAGCTGTTTTTT
CDR3: CASGQGNTGELFF
V: TRBV11-3
D: TRBD1
J: TRBJ2-2
size: few

DNA: TGCAGTGCTAGAGATTTTAGGACAGGTGGTGGCGAGCAGTACTTC
CDR3: CSARDFRTGGGEQYF
V: TRBV20-1
D: TRBD1
J: TRBJ2-7
size: .

DNA: TGTGCCAGCACTTCCCCTCCCCCGCGGACTAGCGGGAGCTACCAATGGGTTTCCTACGAGCAGTACTTC
CDR3: CASTSPPPRTSGSYQWVSYEQYF
V: TRBV6-2/TRBV6-3
D: TRBD2
J: TRBJ2-7
size: .

DNA: TGCAGCGTTAGCCCCCCTCAAGAGACCCAGTACTTC
CDR3: CSVSPPQETQYF
V: TRBV29-1
D: .
J: TRBJ2-5
size: .

DNA: TGTGCCAGCAGTGAAAGGTGGGGGGGTGGCGATGAGCAGTTCTTC
CDR3: CASSERWGGGDEQFF
V: TRBV6-1
D: TRBD2
J: TRBJ2-1
size: .

DNA: TGTGCCAGCAGTATTACTCGATTCTCCTACAATGAGCAGTTCTTC
CDR3: CASSITRFSYNEQFF
V: TRBV6-5
D: .
J: TRBJ2-1
size: few

DNA: TGTGCCACCAGCAGACCTACTCAGAGCTCTGGAAACACCATATATTTT
CDR3: CATSRPTQSSGNTIYF
V: TRBV15
D: .
J: TRBJ1-3
size: .

DNA: TGTGCCAGCTCACCGACTAGGACACCAAACACCGGGGAGCTGTTTTTT
CDR3: CASSPTRTPNTGELFF
V: TRBV18
D: .
J: TRBJ2-2
size: few

DNA: TGTGCCCCCAAACCCGGGGTAGCGCACCTCTCCTACGAGCAGTACTTC
CDR3: CAPKPGVAHLSYEQYF
V: TRBV28
D: .
J: TRBJ2-7
size: .

DNA: TGTGCCAGCAGCCCAACCGGGACAGCCTACGAGCAGTACTTC
CDR3: CASSPTGTAYEQYF
V: TRBV7-6
D: TRBD1
J: TRBJ2-7
size: many

DNA: TGCGCCAGCAGCCAAAATCTAGCGAACCAGGTGTACGAGCAGTACTTC
CDR3: CASSQNLANQVYEQYF
V: TRBV4-3
D: .
J: TRBJ2-7
size: .

DNA: TGTGCCAGCAGCTTAAATGAGGGGGTGACTAACTATGGCTACACCTTC
CDR3: CASSLNEGVTNYGYTF
V: TRBV5-5
D: .
J: TRBJ1-2
size: once

DNA: TGCGCCAGCAGCCAAGGCAACACTGGTGAAAAACTGTTTTTT
CDR3: CASSQGNTGEKLFF
V: TRBV4-1
D: .
J: TRBJ1-4
size: .

DNA: TGTGCCAGCAGGAATGGGGCGGCCTACGAGCAGTACTTC
CDR3: CASRNGAAYEQYF
V: TRBV6-2/TRBV6-3
D: .
J: TRBJ2-7
size: .

DNA: TGTGCCAGCAGACGACAGCTACAGGGAGAGACCCAGTACTTC
CDR3: CASRRQLQGETQYF
V: TRBV6-6
D: .
J: TRBJ2-5
size: .

DNA: TGTGCCAGCAGCGCAGCCGTCGTGCGGCAGCCCCAGCATTTT
CDR3: CASSAAVVRQPQHF
V: TRBV5-6
D: .
J: TRBJ1-5
size: .

DNA: TGTGCCAGCAGTTCCTCGAACTCAGAGACCCAGTACTTC
CDR3: CASSSSNSETQYF
V: TRBV28
D: .
J: TRBJ2-5
size: .

DNA: TGTGCCAGCAGCCCGGACAGGAGCTCCTATAATTCACCCCTCCACTTT
CDR3: CASSPDRSSYNSPLHF
V: TRBV6-1
D: TRBD1
J: TRBJ1-6
size: many

DNA: TGCAGTGCTAGTGACCCACCGAGCTCCTACAATGAGCAGTTCTTC
CDR3: CSASDPPSSYNEQFF
V: TRBV20-1
D: .
J: TRBJ2-1
size: .

DNA: TGTGCCAGCAATACCCAGCGGGAGGGGGAGACCCAGTACTTC
CDR3: CASNTQREGETQYF
V: TRBV28
D: TRBD2
J: TRBJ2-5
size: .

DNA: TGTGCCAGCAGGCGGACGCGCGGTTCCTACGAGCAGTACTTC
CDR3: CASRRTRGSYEQYF
V: TRBV11-3
D: .
J: TRBJ2-7
size: .

DNA: TGTGCCAGCAGTAAAGTCAATTCACCCCTCCACTTT
CDR3: CASSKVNSPLHF
V: TRBV28
D: .
J: TRBJ1-6
size: once

DNA: TGTGCCAGCAGCTTATATCGAGGGGTCTACGAGCAGTACTTC
CDR3: CASSLYRGVYEQYF
V: TRBV11-2
D: .
J: TRBJ2-7
size: many

DNA: TGTGCCAGCAGTGTGCTGGCGACTGCCTACGAGCAGTACTTC
CDR3: CASSVLATAYEQYF
V: TRBV27
D: .
J: TRBJ2-7
size: .

DNA: TGTGCCAGCAGCCAAGAGGTGGAGGGGGGAGATGAAAAACTGTTTTTT
CDR3: CASSQEVEGGDEKLFF
V: TRBV4-2
D: .
J: TRBJ1-4
size: .

DNA: TGTGCCAGCAGCTTAGAAATTGACGGGGCGGGAGAATGGAATGAGCAGTTCTTC
CDR3: CASSLEIDGAGEWNEQFF
V: TRBV11-2
D: TRBD2
J: TRBJ2-1
size: .

DNA: TGTGCCAGTAGTACAGGACAGGGACCCTACGAGCAGTACTTC
CDR3: CASSTGQGPYEQYF
V: TRBV19
D: TRBD1
J: TRBJ2-7
size: .

DNA: TGTGCCAGCAGTTTTGTGGCGGGGGAGTTTGATGAGCAGTTCTTC
CDR3: CASSFVAGEFDEQFF
V: TRBV12-3/TRBV12-4
D: TRBD2
J: TRBJ2-1
size: .